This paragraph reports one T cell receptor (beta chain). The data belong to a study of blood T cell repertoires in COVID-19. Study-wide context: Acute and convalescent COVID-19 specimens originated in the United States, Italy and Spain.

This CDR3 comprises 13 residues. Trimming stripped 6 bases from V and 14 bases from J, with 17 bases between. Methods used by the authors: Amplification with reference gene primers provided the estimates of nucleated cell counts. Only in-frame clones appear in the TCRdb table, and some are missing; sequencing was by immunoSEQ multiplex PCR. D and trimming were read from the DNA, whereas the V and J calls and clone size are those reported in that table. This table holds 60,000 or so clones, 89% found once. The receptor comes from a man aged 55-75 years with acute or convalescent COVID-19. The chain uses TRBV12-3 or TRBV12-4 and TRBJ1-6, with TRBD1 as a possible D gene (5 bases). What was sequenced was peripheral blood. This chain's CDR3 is CASRGGLGSSLHF. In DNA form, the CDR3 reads TGTGCCAGCAGGGGGGGACTGGGGTCGTCCCTCCACTTT.